The clone carrying this T cell receptor beta chain came up a few times. Its specificity is unknown. The data originate from a study of T cell repertoires in cytomegalovirus infection. Overall study context: It was recently identified HLA-C-restricted and well-studied HLA-B-restricted CMV epitopes that the study used.

Trimming took 6 bases from V and 2 from J; bases not matched to a gene: 15. CDR1 and CDR2 (germline): LNHNV, YYDKDF (reference sequence). This CDR3 has 18 amino acids. TCRdb reprocessed the reads with MiXCR, giving one entry per CDR3 protein. The profile covers fewer than 850,000 distinct CDR3 sequences, with around 29% appearing a single time and around 13% taken by the ten largest. General study results and limits: What dominated the ex vivo response were HLA-C-restricted CMV-specific TCR beta clonotypes.

The gene calls are TRBV15 and TRBJ1-4, with 7 bases identical to TRBD1. This receptor was taken from a human donor in good health (CMV status not recorded). Some clones in this sample may be carry-over from other donors' samples. The sample consisted of cultured CD8+ T cells from PBMCs, taken from culture after CMV antigen stimulation. In nucleotides, the CDR3 is TGTGCCACCAGTGAGGGACAGAGCGTAGGATCTACTAATGAAAAACTGTTTTTT. Its protein is CATSEGQSVGSTNEKLFF.